This TCR beta chain was retrieved from a study of Graves' ophthalmopathy and Graves' hyperthyroidism (dated by TCRdb to 2016 to 2019). Background on the whole study: Peripheral blood was collected at initial diagnosis, before any treatment. An independent validation cohort was composed of around 19 hyperthyroidism patients and around 16 patients who later progressed from hyperthyroidism to ophthalmopathy. To explore V-J signatures that distinguish ophthalmopathy from hyperthyroidism, a discovery set of under 110 patients was enrolled, made up of 40 to 45 with ophthalmopathy and around 57 with stable hyperthyroidism. The 75 to 100 discovery patients were randomly divided into training and test sets at a 7:3 ratio. Following sample collection, hyperthyroidism patients were given methimazole at a starting dose of 30 mg daily, and ophthalmopathy patients were given high-dose intravenous methylprednisolone. The study used signatures of the TCR beta repertoire to tell Graves' ophthalmopathy apart from Graves' hyperthyroidism and to predict which patients would progress to ophthalmopathy. In total, under 150 blood samples were TCR-sequenced: approximately 42 ophthalmopathy, some 75 hyperthyroidism and approximately 17 hyperthyroidism-to-ophthalmopathy patients. T-cell repertoires of thyroid tissue and blood were compared in a handful of hyperthyroidism patients. Study-wide conclusions, independent of this receptor: In validation, the model predicted ophthalmopathy progression with about 70% sensitivity and around 72% specificity; roughly 11 predicted patients were CT-confirmed with GO in a median of about 6.2 months. No statistical method was used to predetermine the sample size, and group allocation was not hidden from the investigators. In cross-validation, the 13-signature model distinguished ophthalmopathy from stable hyperthyroidism with around 90% sensitivity and roughly 81% specificity, while in the test set the corresponding values were about 80% and 75%. Most expanded thyroid clonotypes with a frequency above 0.001 also appeared in blood, which suggests that blood repertoires may reflect the immune response in the thyroid.

From a lookup of the germline V gene, CDR1 and CDR2 are KGHDR and SFDVKD. Compared with germline, V lacks 4 bases and J lacks 0 bases; bases without a gene match: 12. The CDR3 numbers 18 residues from cysteine through phenylalanine. The retained sequence is limited to the CDR3, 54 bases, with the frame set at the first base. For repertoire sequencing, the TCR beta CDR3 regions were amplified from RNA transcripts. The first round of RT-PCR was done with HTBI primers and the Qiagen OneStep RT-PCR kit, and was followed by a second round of multiplex PCR, then size selection and purification. Sequencing of the libraries was carried out on an Illumina HiSeq2000 in paired-end mode with 100 bp reads. The authors' pipeline ran thus. SOAPnuke was used for read processing, and reads with adapters, uncalled bases, a mean Phred below 15, or no exact constant-primer or identifier match were discarded. COPE v1.2.5 was used to merge high-quality paired reads. Each unique nucleotide sequence was defined as a clonotype, and clonotypes were aligned to IMGT TRB V, D and J references with MiTCR v1.1. The analysis was limited to V-J combinations with a frequency above 0.0001, which together covered roughly 99% of the repertoires. For each V-J combination, a TCR clonal expansion and chaos score was defined as the ratio of F50 clonal expansion to chaos observed in the TCRdist matrix. Welch's t-statistics and random forest were used to narrow the features down to 10 to 15 V-J combinations, which were then fed into a naive Bayes classifier. The similarity between thyroid and blood repertoires was quantified using the Morisita-Horn index. Using fastp trimming at Q25 and MiXCR clonotype assembly, TCRdb reanalyzed the public sequencing data and kept in-frame beta chains. Merged by CDR3 protein, the rows form single entries marked with the most common genes and DNA. The V and J calls were determined by TCRdb, not by the authors. Here the sample has some 150,000 distinct CDR3 sequences; roughly two fifths occur a single time. The ten most abundant clones make up less than 9.5% of the sample.

The table lists this clonotype with many counts. Its antigen target is currently unknown. Nothing much larger sits one base from this clone, and base qualities are not available. Ophthalmopathy patients were characterized by moderately to severely active disease, a Clinical Activity Score of at least 3, a NOSPECS grade of at least 4, and a disease duration under 3 months. Patients with other autoimmune diseases, uncontrolled infections, pregnancy or lactation were excluded from the study. Clinical symptoms, serum thyroxine, TRAb, thyroid ultrasound and orbital computed tomography were used for diagnosis. Using Ficoll-Paque density gradient centrifugation, PBMCs were isolated from about 9.4 ml of fresh peripheral blood. Trizol reagent was used to extract the total RNA, and its quality was then checked on an Agilent 2100 Bioanalyzer.

This receptor chain uses TRBV24-1 and TRBJ1-1; 8 nucleotides in the junction match TRBD1. The source of this sequence is a young man with Graves' ophthalmopathy. Donor details come from another sample of the same person, matched by shared clones. The specimen sequenced was peripheral blood. The CDR3 corresponds to CATSDRGTGFLMNTEAFF. The DNA sequence follows: TGTGCCACCAGTGACCGTGGGACAGGCTTTCTCATGAACACTGAAGCTTTCTTT.